A selection of T cell receptor beta chains follows, all from one sample in a study of vaccination and CD4 T cells after COVID-19. TCRdb reprocessed the PCR reads via MiXCR and lists one record per CDR3 protein. The sample lists some 15,000 distinct CDR3 sequences; 65% to 75% were seen once. These receptors lack a known antigen. The sequenced sample was CD4+ T cells from blood, cultured in vitro. The receptors were sampled from a human donor who had recovered from COVID-19. Each CDR3 is given with its conserved first and last residue. D genes are given only for firm matches. Rows give clone size only sometimes, using once, few, many, or a class for an expanded clone.

clone size,V gene,J gene,D gene,CDR3 protein,CDR3 DNA
few,TRBV11-2,TRBJ2-7,-,CASSPSSAGGSHYEQYF,TGTGCCAGCAGCCCATCCTCCGCGGGCGGGTCTCACTACGAGCAGTACTTC
once,TRBV28,TRBJ2-5,-,CASSLQGPKSWYF,TGTGCCAGCAGTTTACAGGGCCCTAAGTCGTGGTACTTC
-,TRBV28,TRBJ1-2,-,CASSFFEGRGRPYGYTF,TGTGCCAGCAGTTTTTTTGAAGGGCGGGGACGACCCTATGGCTACACCTTC
-,TRBV7-3,TRBJ2-3,-,CASSPSTDTQYF,TGTGCCAGCAGCCCCAGCACAGATACGCAGTATTTT
-,TRBV20-1,TRBJ2-7,-,CSATLGGLYEQYF,TGCAGTGCTACCCTGGGGGGATTATACGAGCAGTACTTC
-,TRBV28,TRBJ1-5,-,CASKTGDQPQHF,TGTGCCAGCAAGACGGGAGATCAGCCCCAGCATTTT
-,TRBV7-2,TRBJ2-2,-,CASSLGVSGELFF,TGTGCCAGCAGCCTGGGGGTGAGCGGGGAGCTGTTTTTT
-,TRBV19,TRBJ2-6,-,CASRDPGWANVLTF,TGTGCCAGTAGGGACCCCGGTTGGGCCAACGTCCTGACTTTC
-,TRBV2,TRBJ2-7,TRBD1,CAGAGTGGPYEQYF,TGTGCCGGCGCGGGGACAGGGGGCCCCTACGAGCAGTACTTC
once,TRBV9,TRBJ1-1,-,CASSVDGNTEAFF,TGTGCCAGCAGCGTAGACGGGAACACTGAAGCTTTCTTT
-,TRBV28,TRBJ2-7,-,CASRFYEQYF,TGTGCCAGTAGATTCTACGAGCAGTACTTC
-,TRBV15,TRBJ1-2,TRBD1,CATSNRDRGHYGYTF,TGTGCCACCAGCAACAGGGACAGGGGCCACTATGGCTACACCTTC
few,TRBV24-1,TRBJ1-2,-,CAVGGSANYGYTF,TGTGCCGTAGGGGGGTCAGCTAACTATGGCTACACCTTC
-,TRBV27,TRBJ1-1,-,CASSPLGAGNTEAFF,TGTGCCAGCAGTCCCCTAGGGGCGGGGAACACTGAAGCTTTCTTT
-,TRBV7-9,TRBJ1-6,-,CASSFVDNSPLHF,TGTGCCAGCAGCTTTGTGGATAATTCACCCCTCCACTTT
-,TRBV10-3,TRBJ2-1,-,CAIGAGTSFNEQFF,TGTGCCATAGGGGCCGGAACTAGCTTCAATGAGCAGTTCTTC
few,TRBV10-1,TRBJ2-5,-,CASSESKVGAETQYF,TGCGCCAGCAGTGAGTCGAAAGTGGGCGCGGAGACCCAGTACTTC
-,TRBV7-3,TRBJ1-1,-,CASSVMGDTEAFF,TGTGCCAGCAGCGTAATGGGGGACACTGAAGCTTTCTTT
-,TRBV28,TRBJ1-5,TRBD1,CASRSAGGQPFGNQPQHF,TGTGCCAGCAGGTCCGCCGGGGGACAGCCCTTTGGCAATCAGCCCCAGCATTTT
-,TRBV12-3/TRBV12-4,TRBJ1-5,-,CASSLNSFNQPQHF,TGTGCCAGCAGTTTAAACAGTTTCAATCAGCCCCAGCATTTT
few,TRBV15,TRBJ2-3,TRBD2,CATSRSRTSGSTDTQYF,TGTGCCACCAGCAGATCTCGGACTAGCGGGAGCACAGATACGCAGTATTTT
-,TRBV7-6,TRBJ1-1,-,CASSERGGLNTEAFF,TGTGCCAGCAGCGAGAGGGGGGGGTTGAACACTGAAGCTTTCTTT
few,TRBV6-2/TRBV6-3,TRBJ1-1,-,CASSPPVAGSYGAFF,TGTGCCAGCAGTCCTCCTGTGGCAGGGAGTTATGGAGCTTTCTTT
-,TRBV10-3,TRBJ2-1,-,CAISDVGRDGNEQFF,TGTGCCATCAGTGACGTGGGGCGGGATGGGAATGAGCAGTTCTTC
-,TRBV2,TRBJ2-7,-,CASRAGSLYEQYF,TGTGCCAGCAGAGCCGGGAGCCTATACGAGCAGTACTTC
-,TRBV27,TRBJ2-3,-,CASRRSYSVYVDTQYF,TGTGCCAGCAGAAGAAGCTACTCGGTTTATGTTGATACGCAGTATTTT
-,TRBV20-1,TRBJ1-3,-,CSARQATGYIGNTIYF,TGCAGTGCTAGGCAGGCTACAGGGTACATCGGAAACACCATATATTTT
-,TRBV19,TRBJ1-6,-,CASRWTSRSSYNSPLHF,TGTGCCAGTAGATGGACTTCCCGGAGCTCCTATAATTCACCCCTCCACTTT
-,TRBV7-2,TRBJ1-3,-,CASSLNPGLHGNTIYF,TGTGCCAGCAGCTTAAATCCAGGCCTCCATGGAAACACCATATATTTT
few,TRBV20-1,TRBJ2-3,-,CSARDVARAGTDTQYF,TGCAGTGCTAGAGATGTGGCGCGGGCCGGCACAGATACGCAGTATTTT
-,TRBV27,TRBJ2-1,-,CASSLSVKLMGEQFF,TGTGCCAGCAGTTTATCAGTCAAGCTAATGGGTGAGCAGTTCTTC
-,TRBV6-2/TRBV6-3,TRBJ2-7,-,CASSYEAGGRYEQYF,TGTGCCAGCAGTTATGAAGCTGGGGGCAGATACGAGCAGTACTTC
few,TRBV6-4,TRBJ1-1,-,CASSMGGQILEAFF,TGTGCCAGCAGCATGGGTGGGCAGATCCTTGAAGCTTTCTTT
-,TRBV19,TRBJ1-1,TRBD1,CASRGQYTEAFF,TGTGCCAGTAGGGGACAGTACACTGAAGCTTTCTTT
few,TRBV20-1,TRBJ1-1,TRBD1,CSARERTGTAAFF,TGCAGTGCTAGAGAACGTACCGGGACAGCAGCTTTCTTT
-,TRBV20-1,TRBJ2-1,-,CSARESSYNEQFF,TGCAGTGCTAGGGAGAGCTCCTACAATGAGCAGTTCTTC
-,TRBV30,TRBJ1-1,TRBD1,CAGGRPAQGVTEAFF,TGTGCCGGAGGTCGCCCGGCCCAGGGGGTTACTGAAGCTTTCTTT
-,TRBV20-1,TRBJ2-7,-,CSASGSRLEAYF,TGCAGTGCTAGCGGGAGTCGCCTTGAGGCGTACTTC
few,TRBV20-1,TRBJ1-2,TRBD1,CSAVQGAGGYTF,TGCAGTGCCGTCCAGGGGGCTGGGGGCTACACCTTC
few,TRBV28,TRBJ1-1,TRBD1,CASRTGESNTEAFF,TGTGCCAGCAGAACAGGGGAATCGAACACTGAAGCTTTCTTT
-,TRBV20-1,TRBJ1-5,-,CSARPVGNQPQHF,TGCAGTGCTAGACCTGTGGGCAATCAGCCCCAGCATTTT
-,TRBV20-1,TRBJ1-5,-,CSAIEQGNQPQHF,TGCAGTGCCATCGAACAGGGCAATCAGCCCCAGCATTTT
-,TRBV6-1,TRBJ2-7,-,CASSKLATYEQYF,TGTGCCAGCAGCAAACTAGCTACCTACGAGCAGTACTTC
once,TRBV7-3,TRBJ2-2,-,CASSSGGPTTGELFF,TGTGCCAGCAGCTCCGGAGGTCCCACCACCGGGGAGCTGTTTTTT
-,TRBV7-9,TRBJ1-2,-,CASSLSRTNYGYTF,TGTGCCAGCAGCTTATCTCGAACTAACTATGGCTACACCTTC
-,TRBV7-9,TRBJ2-5,-,CASSFRVGVGQETQYF,TGTGCCAGCAGCTTTAGGGTCGGGGTAGGCCAAGAGACCCAGTACTTC
once,TRBV28,TRBJ2-1,TRBD1,CASRRTGGSEQFF,TGTGCCAGCAGACGGACAGGGGGCTCTGAGCAGTTCTTC
-,TRBV15,TRBJ2-1,-,CATSRAPDRAFF,TGTGCCACCAGCAGAGCCCCCGATAGGGCGTTCTTC
-,TRBV30,TRBJ1-5,TRBD1,CAWSSVGGAGQPQHF,TGTGCCTGGAGTTCGGTAGGGGGCGCAGGACAGCCCCAGCATTTT
-,TRBV7-2,TRBJ1-2,TRBD1,CASSLAGTGAQLYGYTF,TGTGCCAGCAGCCTAGCCGGGACAGGGGCCCAGTTATATGGCTACACCTTC
once,TRBV10-3,TRBJ2-1,-,CAISLDEGQQFF,TGTGCCATCAGTCTTGACGAAGGGCAGCAGTTCTTC
-,TRBV20-1,TRBJ2-1,TRBD2,CSADRGSLGNEQFF,TGCAGTGCGGACCGCGGGAGCCTGGGGAATGAGCAGTTCTTC
once,TRBV6-5,TRBJ2-7,TRBD1,CASSYGTAKPGDEQYF,TGTGCCAGCAGTTACGGGACAGCCAAACCCGGGGACGAGCAGTACTTC
-,TRBV24-1,TRBJ2-1,TRBD1,CATSDSGTGGYNEQFF,TGTGCCACCAGTGACTCCGGGACAGGGGGTTACAATGAGCAGTTCTTC
few,TRBV28,TRBJ1-5,-,CASSLWGKSSNQPQHF,TGTGCCAGCAGTTTATGGGGCAAATCTAGCAATCAGCCCCAGCATTTT